The clone carrying this T cell receptor (beta chain) came up a few times. Its specificity is unknown. Treatment in this sample: oral pan-JAK inhibitor, 5-10 mg twice daily. Both CD4+ and CD8+ T cells were separated by sorting PBMCs. This record belongs to a study of CD8+ T cells in alopecia areata. General study results and limits: Persistence during tofacitinib was seen for many expanded lesional clones in scalp and blood.

RNA, once extracted, was reverse transcribed into cDNA for use as the sequencing template. Sequenced by immunoSEQ multiplex PCR; TCRdb stores in-frame clones only, minus some. The data contain about 120,000 clones, approximately 60% of them singletons. This CDR3 region has 18 residues. After removal of 1 base from V and 4 bases from J, the junction contained 12 bases not matched to a gene. The V gene's germline CDR1 is LGHNA and CDR2 YSLEER. This sequence joins TRBV4-3 and TRBJ2-5, with 10 bases that match TRBD2. Sequenced material: CD4+ T cells sorted from blood, taken at week 4, from a patient treated with tofacitinib. This receptor was identified in a human donor with alopecia areata. The CDR3 is CASSQGGLAGVLGETQYF. CDR3 nucleotides: TGCGCCAGCAGCCAAGGGGGTCTAGCGGGAGTTCTTGGAGAGACCCAGTACTTC.